Described below is a single TCR beta chain sequence and its context. Method: immunoSEQ multiplex PCR; TCRdb's copy keeps in-frame clones and lacks some. The sample consists of roughly 120,000 clones, around 90% of them appearing once. This sample is drawn from a study of control samples from healthy donors and cancer patients. The germline V gene has CDR1 LGHDT and CDR2 YNNKEL (reference sequence). V gave up 4 bases and J gave up 3 bases, with 7 bases separating them. The CDR3 length is 13 residues. Sequencing was carried out using blood. The clonotype originates from a woman in her 70s in good health. The rearrangement uses TRBV3-1 (or the pseudogene TRBV3-2) and TRBJ2-1; weak D call: TRBD2 (5 bases). CDR3 sequence reads: CASSLGLYNEQFF. In DNA, the CDR3 is TGTGCCAGCAGCCTAGGACTCTACAATGAGCAGTTCTTC.